This T cell receptor beta chain was retrieved from a study of cytomegalovirus exposure and HLA in healthy donors. The study's findings and limits: Reports indicate that TCR beta sequences accurately predicted the HLA-A and HLA-B alleles of most subjects.

PCR amplification relied on 60 Vbeta primers (plus 13 Jbeta primers). Generated by immunoSEQ multiplex PCR, the TCRdb table keeps only in-frame clones and is missing some. The table has 85,000 to 100,000 clones, 77% seen once; the top ten hold around 6.6%. As for this clone: Its specificity is unknown.

The CDR3 has 17 amino acids. Germline-derived CDR1 and CDR2 are GTSNPN and SVGIG (reference sequence). V lost 2 bases to trimming and J lost 0 bases; unmatched junction nucleotides: 5. The clonotype comes from a man in his fifties or sixties in good health and CMV-seropositive. Material for sequencing was PBMCs. This chain uses TRBV30 with TRBJ2-3; TRBD2 matches at 13 bases. The CDR3 bases are TGTGCCTGGAGTCAGGGACTAGCGGGGTCTAGCACAGATACGCAGTATTTT. Translation: CAWSQGLAGSSTDTQYF.